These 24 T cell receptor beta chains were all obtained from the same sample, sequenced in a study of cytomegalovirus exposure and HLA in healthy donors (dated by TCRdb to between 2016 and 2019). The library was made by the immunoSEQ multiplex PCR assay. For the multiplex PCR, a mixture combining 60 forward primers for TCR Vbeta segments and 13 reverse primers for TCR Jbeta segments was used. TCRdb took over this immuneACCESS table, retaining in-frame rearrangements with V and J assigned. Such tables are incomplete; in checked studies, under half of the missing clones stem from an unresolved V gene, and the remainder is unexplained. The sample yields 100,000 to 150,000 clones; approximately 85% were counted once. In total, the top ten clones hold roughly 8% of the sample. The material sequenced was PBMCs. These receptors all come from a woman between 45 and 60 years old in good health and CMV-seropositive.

The DNA of the CDR3 is TGTGCCTGGAGTCCACAGGGGTCCTACGAGCAGTACTTC. It specifies CAWSPQGSYEQYF. J is TRBJ2-5 and V is TRBV30; TRBD1 aligns across 7 bases. TRBJ2-7 explains the end of the DNA better; the J call may be wrong. The CDR3 has 13 amino acids. Per germline, CDR1 GTSNPN and CDR2 SVGIG (reference sequence).

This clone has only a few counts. For the CDR3, the DNA is TGTGCCAGCAGCTTGGGTAGCGGGGGGGCAGGATACAATGAGCAGTTCTTC. Translating gives CASSLGSGGAGYNEQFF. The chain carries TRBV5-4 and TRBJ2-1, with 11 bases matching TRBD2. The CDR3 runs to 17 residues. The V and J ends lost 0 bases and 4 bases, in that order; junction bases with no gene match: 6. Germline V lookup: CDR1 SGHNT, CDR2 YYREEE (reference sequence). The whole variable domain, filled in from reference TRBV5-4 and TRBJ2-1, reads ETGVTQSPTHLIKTRGQQVTLRCSSQSGHNTVSWYQQALGQGPQFIFQYYREEENGRGNFPPRFSGLQFPNYSSELNVNALELDDSALYLCASSLGSGGAGYNEQFFGPGTRLTVL.

Written as DNA, the CDR3 is TGTGCCAGCAAGGATGTGTCCGGCGGGAGGCACGAGCAGTACTTC. It specifies CASKDVSGGRHEQYF. The rearrangement joins TRBV7-9 to TRBJ2-7; TRBD2 matches 8 bases. The junction had 13 bases not matched to a gene; V was cut back by 7 bases and J by 5 bases. From germline, CDR1 is SEHNR and CDR2 FQNEAQ (reference sequence). The CDR3 is 15 amino acids.

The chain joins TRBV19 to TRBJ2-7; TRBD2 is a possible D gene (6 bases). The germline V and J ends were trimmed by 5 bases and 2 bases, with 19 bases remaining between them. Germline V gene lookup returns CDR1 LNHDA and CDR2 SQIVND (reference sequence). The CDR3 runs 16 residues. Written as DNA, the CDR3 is TGTGCCAGTAGTCCCCGCGGGACTTCCTCTACCTACGAGCAGTACTTC. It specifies CASSPRGTSSTYEQYF.

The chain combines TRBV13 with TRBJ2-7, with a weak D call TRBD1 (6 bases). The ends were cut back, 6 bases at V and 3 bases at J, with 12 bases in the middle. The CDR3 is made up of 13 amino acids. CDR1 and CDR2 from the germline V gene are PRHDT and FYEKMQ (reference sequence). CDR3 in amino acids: CASSYTGFYEQYF. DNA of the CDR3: TGTGCCAGCAGTTACACAGGGTTCTACGAGCAGTACTTC.

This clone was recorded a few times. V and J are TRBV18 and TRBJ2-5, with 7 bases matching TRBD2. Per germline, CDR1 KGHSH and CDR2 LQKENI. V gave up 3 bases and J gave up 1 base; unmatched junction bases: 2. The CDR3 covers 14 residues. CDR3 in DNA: TGTGCCAGCTCACCTGCGGGGGTCCAAGAGACCCAGTACTTC. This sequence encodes CASSPAGVQETQYF. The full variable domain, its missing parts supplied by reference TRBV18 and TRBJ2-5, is NAGVMQNPRHLVRRRGQEARLRCSPMKGHSHVYWYRQLPEEGLKFMVYLQKENIIDESGMPKERFSAEFPKEGPSILRIQQVVRGDSAAYFCASSPAGVQETQYFGPGTRLLVL.

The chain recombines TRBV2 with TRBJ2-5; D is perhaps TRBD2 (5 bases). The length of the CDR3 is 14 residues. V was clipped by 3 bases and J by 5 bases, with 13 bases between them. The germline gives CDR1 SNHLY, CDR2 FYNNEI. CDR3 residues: CASSDSPGGETQYF. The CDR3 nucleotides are TGTGCCAGCAGTGACAGTCCCGGCGGGGAGACCCAGTACTTC.

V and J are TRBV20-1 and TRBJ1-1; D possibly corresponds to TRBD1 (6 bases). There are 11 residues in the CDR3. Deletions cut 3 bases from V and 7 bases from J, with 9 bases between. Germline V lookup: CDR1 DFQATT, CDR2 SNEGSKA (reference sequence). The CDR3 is CSASRGNEAFF. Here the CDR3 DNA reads TGCAGTGCTAGCAGGGGAAATGAAGCTTTCTTT.

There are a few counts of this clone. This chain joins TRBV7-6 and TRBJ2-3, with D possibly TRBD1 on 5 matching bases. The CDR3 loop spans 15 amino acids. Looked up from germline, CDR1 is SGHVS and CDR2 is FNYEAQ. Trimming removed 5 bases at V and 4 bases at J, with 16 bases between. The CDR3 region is CASSPFQGKADTQYF. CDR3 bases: TGTGCCAGCAGCCCCTTCCAGGGAAAAGCAGATACGCAGTATTTT. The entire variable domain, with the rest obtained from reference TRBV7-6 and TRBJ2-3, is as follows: GAGVSQSPRYKVTKRGQDVALRCDPISGHVSLYWYRQALGQGPEFLTYFNYEAQQDKSGLPNDRFSAERPEGSISTLTIQRTEQRDSAMYRCASSPFQGKADTQYFGPGTRLTVL.

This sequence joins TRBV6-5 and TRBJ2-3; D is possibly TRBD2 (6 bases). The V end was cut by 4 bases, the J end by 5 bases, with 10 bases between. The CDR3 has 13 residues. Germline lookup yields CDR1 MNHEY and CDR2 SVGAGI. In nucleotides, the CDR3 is TGTGCCAGCAGTTTGGTGGGAGGAGATACGCAGTATTTT. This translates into CASSLVGGDTQYF.

CDR3 bases: TGTGCCAGCAGTGACTCGAATCTACAGGGATACTCTTCACCCCTCCACTTT. It yields the protein CASSDSNLQGYSSPLHF. V is TRBV2 and J is TRBJ1-6, with a tentative D call TRBD1 (6 bases). The CDR3 consists of 17 residues. Trimming left V 3 bases short and J 9 bases short, with 21 bases between. Germline CDR1 SNHLY, CDR2 FYNNEI.

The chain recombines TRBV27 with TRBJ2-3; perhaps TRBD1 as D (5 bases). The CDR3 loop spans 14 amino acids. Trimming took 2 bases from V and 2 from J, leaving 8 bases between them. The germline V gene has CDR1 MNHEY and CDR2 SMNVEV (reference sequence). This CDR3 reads CASSLGALTDTQYF. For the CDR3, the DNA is TGTGCCAGCAGTTTAGGGGCTCTCACAGATACGCAGTATTTT.

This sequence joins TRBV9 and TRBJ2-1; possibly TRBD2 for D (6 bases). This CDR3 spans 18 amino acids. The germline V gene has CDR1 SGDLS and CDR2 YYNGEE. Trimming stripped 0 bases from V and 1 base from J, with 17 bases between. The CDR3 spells CASSVVRSAGASYNEQFF. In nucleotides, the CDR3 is TGTGCCAGCAGCGTAGTTCGATCAGCGGGCGCATCCTACAATGAGCAGTTCTTC.

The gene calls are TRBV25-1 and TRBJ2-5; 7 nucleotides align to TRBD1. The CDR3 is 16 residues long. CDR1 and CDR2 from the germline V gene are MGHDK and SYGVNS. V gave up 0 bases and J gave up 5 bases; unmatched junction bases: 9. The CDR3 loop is CASSEYTGVVRETQYF. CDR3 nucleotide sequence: TGTGCCAGCAGTGAATATACAGGGGTCGTTCGGGAGACCCAGTACTTC.

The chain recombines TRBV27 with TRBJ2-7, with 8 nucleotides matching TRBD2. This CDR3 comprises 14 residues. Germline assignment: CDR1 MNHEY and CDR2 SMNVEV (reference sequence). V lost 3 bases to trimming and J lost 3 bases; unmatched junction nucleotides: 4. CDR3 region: CASSFVAGSYEQYF. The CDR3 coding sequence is TGTGCCAGCAGTTTTGTAGCGGGAAGCTACGAGCAGTACTTC.

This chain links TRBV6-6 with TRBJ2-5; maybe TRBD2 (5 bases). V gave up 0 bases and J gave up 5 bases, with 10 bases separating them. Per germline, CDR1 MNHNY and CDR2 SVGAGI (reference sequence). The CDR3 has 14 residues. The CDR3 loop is CASSYSGTRETQYF. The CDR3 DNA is TGTGCCAGCAGTTACTCTGGAACTAGGGAGACCCAGTACTTC.

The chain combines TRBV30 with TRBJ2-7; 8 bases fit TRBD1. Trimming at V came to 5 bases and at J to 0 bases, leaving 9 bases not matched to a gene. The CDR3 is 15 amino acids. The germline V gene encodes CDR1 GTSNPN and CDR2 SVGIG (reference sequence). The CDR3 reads CAWEPRTGTSYEQYF. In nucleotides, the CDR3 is TGTGCCTGGGAGCCAAGGACAGGGACCTCCTACGAGCAGTACTTC.

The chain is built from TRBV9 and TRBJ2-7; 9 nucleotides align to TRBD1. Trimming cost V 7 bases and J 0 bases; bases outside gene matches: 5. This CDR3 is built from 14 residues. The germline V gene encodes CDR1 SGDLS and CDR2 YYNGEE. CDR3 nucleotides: TGTGCCAGCTCCTCGGGACAGGGCTCCTACGAGCAGTACTTC. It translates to CASSSGQGSYEQYF.

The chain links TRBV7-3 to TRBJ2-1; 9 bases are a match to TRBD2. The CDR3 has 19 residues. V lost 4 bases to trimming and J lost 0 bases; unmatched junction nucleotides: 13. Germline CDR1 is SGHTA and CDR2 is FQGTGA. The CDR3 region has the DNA TGTGCCAGCAGCTCCCGTGGGGGGGCGGGGGGGCTCTCCTACAATGAGCAGTTCTTC. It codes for CASSSRGGAGGLSYNEQFF.

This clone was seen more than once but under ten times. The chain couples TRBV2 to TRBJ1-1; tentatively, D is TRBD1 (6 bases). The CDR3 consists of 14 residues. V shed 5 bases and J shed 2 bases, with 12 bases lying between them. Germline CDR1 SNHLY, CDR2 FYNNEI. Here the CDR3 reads CASSPGTLNTEAFF. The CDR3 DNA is TGTGCCAGCAGTCCTGGGACATTAAACACTGAAGCTTTCTTT.

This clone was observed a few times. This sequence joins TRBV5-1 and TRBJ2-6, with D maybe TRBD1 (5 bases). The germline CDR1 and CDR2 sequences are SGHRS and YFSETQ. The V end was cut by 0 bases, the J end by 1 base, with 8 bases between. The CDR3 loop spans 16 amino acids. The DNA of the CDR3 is TGCGCCAGCAGCTTGGCCTACAGGTCTGGGGCCAACGTCCTGACTTTC. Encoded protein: CASSLAYRSGANVLTF.

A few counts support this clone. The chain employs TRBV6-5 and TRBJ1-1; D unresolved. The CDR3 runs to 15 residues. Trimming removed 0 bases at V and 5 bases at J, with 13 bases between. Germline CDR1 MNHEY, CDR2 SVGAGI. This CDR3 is CASSYSETSGTEAFF. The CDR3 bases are TGTGCCAGCAGTTACTCCGAGACCTCCGGGACTGAAGCTTTCTTT.

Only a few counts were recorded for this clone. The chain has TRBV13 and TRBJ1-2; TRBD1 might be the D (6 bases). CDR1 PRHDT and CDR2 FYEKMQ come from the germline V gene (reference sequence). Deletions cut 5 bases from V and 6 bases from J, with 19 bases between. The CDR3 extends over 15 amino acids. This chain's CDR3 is CASSPLGEGVDGYTF. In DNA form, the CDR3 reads TGTGCCAGCAGCCCCCTGGGGGAGGGGGTGGATGGCTACACCTTC. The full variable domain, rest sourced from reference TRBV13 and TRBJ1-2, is AAGVIQSPRHLIKEKRETATLKCYPIPRHDTVYWYQQGPGQDPQFLISFYEKMQSDKGSIPDRFSAQQFSDYHSELNMSSLELGDSALYFCASSPLGEGVDGYTFGSGTRLTVV.

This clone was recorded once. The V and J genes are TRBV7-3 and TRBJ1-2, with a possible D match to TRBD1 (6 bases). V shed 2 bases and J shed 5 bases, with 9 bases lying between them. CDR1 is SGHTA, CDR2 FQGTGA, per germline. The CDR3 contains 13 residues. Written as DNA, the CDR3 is TGTGCCAGCAGCTTACTACAGGGATATGGCTACACCTTC. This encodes CASSLLQGYGYTF.